These T cell receptor beta chains were read from a single sample in a study of cytomegalovirus exposure and HLA in healthy donors. The assay was immunoSEQ multiplex PCR, and TCRdb's table has in-frame clones only and misses some. The top ten hold about 2% of the sample, which has about 180,000 clones, around 81% seen once. The specimen sequenced was PBMCs. These receptors were taken from a woman aged 25-40 years in good health and CMV-seronegative. Both conserved end residues are part of each CDR3. Fields, in order: D gene, clone size, V gene, J gene, CDR3 protein, CDR3 DNA. D genes are given only for firm matches. Some rows have no size entry. The others give once, few or many, or a class for an expanded clone.

>TRBD2|.|TRBV5-1|TRBJ2-5
CASSLRTSGSLQETQYF
TGCGCCAGCAGCTTGAGGACTAGCGGGAGTTTACAAGAGACCCAGTACTTC
>.|.|TRBV28|TRBJ2-7
CASRGLDSYEQYF
TGTGCCAGCAGGGGGCTAGATTCCTACGAGCAGTACTTC
>TRBD2|once|TRBV7-3|TRBJ2-7
CASSLSHGGNEQYF
TGTGCCAGCAGCTTATCTCACGGGGGGAACGAGCAGTACTTC
>.|.|TRBV29-1|TRBJ1-1
CSAYVDSLNTEAFF
TGCAGCGCTTATGTCGACAGCTTGAACACTGAAGCTTTCTTT
>TRBD2|few|TRBV5-4|TRBJ2-7
CASSLDSGGQYF
TGTGCCAGCAGCTTGGATAGCGGGGGGCAGTACTTC
>.|.|TRBV28|TRBJ2-7
CASSFPGRGYEQYF
TGTGCCAGCAGTTTTCCGGGCCGGGGCTACGAGCAGTACTTC
>TRBD2|.|TRBV4-3|TRBJ2-1
CASSLIGTSGRTLMDNEQFF
TGCGCCAGCAGCCTAATCGGGACTAGCGGGAGGACCCTCATGGACAATGAGCAGTTCTTC
>TRBD1|.|TRBV4-1|TRBJ1-2
CASSQGAGGIIDYGYTF
TGCGCCAGCAGCCAAGGGGCAGGGGGGATCATTGACTATGGCTACACCTTC
>.|.|TRBV28|TRBJ1-5
CASSQVQGVNQPQHF
TGTGCCAGCAGTCAAGTTCAGGGCGTCAATCAGCCCCAGCATTTT
>TRBD2|.|TRBV27|TRBJ2-3
CASSLSPTSGSTDTQYF
TGTGCCAGCAGTTTATCCCCGACTAGCGGGAGCACAGATACGCAGTATTTT
>TRBD1|few|TRBV6-1|TRBJ1-2
CASGRTGYYGYTF
TGTGCCAGCGGCCGGACAGGGTACTATGGCTACACCTTC
>TRBD1|.|TRBV28|TRBJ2-2
CASSLIGTGRSGELFF
TGTGCCAGCAGTTTAATAGGGACAGGGCGGTCCGGGGAGCTGTTTTTT
>TRBD2|once|TRBV27|TRBJ2-7
CASSLSPSGVGEQYF
TGTGCCAGCAGTTTAAGCCCTAGCGGGGTGGGGGAGCAGTACTTC
>.|.|TRBV19|TRBJ2-3
CASSPWGKDPSTDTQYF
TGTGCCAGTAGTCCTTGGGGCAAGGACCCTAGCACAGATACGCAGTATTTT
>.|few|TRBV28|TRBJ1-4
CASKTGGVEEKLFF
TGTGCCAGCAAGACCGGGGGGGTGGAGGAAAAACTGTTTTTT
>TRBD1|.|TRBV28|TRBJ2-3
CASSGQGLNTADTQYF
TGTGCCAGCAGTGGACAGGGGCTTAACACGGCAGATACGCAGTATTTT
>TRBD1|.|TRBV27|TRBJ1-5
CASSSLQGFQPQHF
TGTGCCAGCAGTTCCCTACAGGGGTTTCAGCCCCAGCATTTT
>.|once|TRBV10-3|TRBJ2-7
CAIGAGTSPYEQYF
TGTGCCATCGGTGCCGGGACTTCACCCTACGAGCAGTACTTC
>.|.|TRBV28|TRBJ2-5
CASSFAGIKVPFQETQYF
TGTGCCAGCAGTTTCGCAGGGATAAAAGTTCCTTTTCAAGAGACCCAGTACTTC
>.|.|TRBV4-3|TRBJ2-6
CASSQDRDSSPSGANVLTF
TGCGCCAGCAGCCAAGATCGCGACAGCTCCCCCTCTGGGGCCAACGTCCTGACTTTC
>.|.|TRBV4-2|TRBJ1-6
CASSQDRVTNSPLHF
TGTGCCAGCAGCCAAGATAGAGTTACTAATTCACCCCTCCACTTT
>TRBD2|.|TRBV5-1|TRBJ2-3
CASSLRSGGMVDTQYF
TGCGCCAGCAGCTTGAGGAGCGGGGGGATGGTAGATACGCAGTATTTT
>.|.|TRBV6-5|TRBJ2-2
CASTLTAYTGELFF
TGTGCCAGCACCTTGACAGCGTACACCGGGGAGCTGTTTTTT
>TRBD2|.|TRBV14|TRBJ2-7
CASSASGTSGRGNEQYF
TGTGCCAGCAGCGCTTCCGGGACTAGCGGGAGAGGGAACGAGCAGTACTTC
>TRBD1|.|TRBV27|TRBJ1-2
CASSSRQGVDYGYTF
TGTGCCAGCAGTTCCAGACAGGGGGTGGACTATGGCTACACCTTC
>.|.|TRBV21-1|TRBJ2-7
CASSAKSGGAYEQYF
TGTGCCAGCAGCGCCAAAAGCGGGGGGGCTTACGAGCAGTACTTC
>TRBD1|.|TRBV5-1|TRBJ2-7
CASSFEGAEQYF
TGCGCCAGCAGCTTTGAGGGGGCCGAGCAGTACTTC
>TRBD2|.|TRBV7-2|TRBJ2-7
CASSPGGTRSYEQYF
TGTGCCAGCAGCCCCGGGGGGACTAGAAGCTACGAGCAGTACTTC
>.|.|TRBV19|TRBJ2-3
CASSLQGSPSTDTQYF
TGTGCCAGTAGTTTACAGGGATCCCCTAGCACAGATACGCAGTATTTT
>TRBD2|once|TRBV5-6|TRBJ2-5
CASRPIAGGQETQYF
TGTGCCAGCAGGCCTATAGCGGGAGGCCAAGAGACCCAGTACTTC
>TRBD1|.|TRBV5-1|TRBJ2-7
CASSLRGQGAYEQYF
TGCGCCAGCAGCTTGAGGGGACAGGGAGCCTACGAGCAGTACTTC
>TRBD2|.|TRBV5-4|TRBJ2-2
CASSLIDLGGAGELFF
TGTGCCAGCAGCTTGATCGACCTGGGAGGGGCCGGGGAGCTGTTTTTT
>TRBD1|.|TRBV28|TRBJ1-5
CASRIRRDRVQPQHF
TGTGCCAGCAGAATTCGCCGGGACAGGGTCCAGCCCCAGCATTTT
>TRBD1|.|TRBV2|TRBJ2-1
CASSGQGGGNEQFF
TGTGCCAGCAGCGGACAGGGGGGTGGAAATGAGCAGTTCTTC
>TRBD2|.|TRBV6-5|TRBJ2-7
CASSYGGGGTTYEQYF
TGTGCCAGCAGTTACGGTGGCGGGGGGACAACCTACGAGCAGTACTTC
>.|.|TRBV6-4|TRBJ2-2
CASSSRLDTGELFF
TGTGCCAGCAGTTCGCGACTGGACACCGGGGAGCTGTTTTTT
>TRBD1|once|TRBV28|TRBJ2-1
CASSLTGVKDGNEQFF
TGTGCCAGCAGTTTGACAGGGGTAAAGGATGGCAATGAGCAGTTCTTC
>TRBD2|.|TRBV28|TRBJ2-1
CASSLASGRAINEQFF
TGTGCCAGCAGTTTAGCCAGCGGGAGGGCCATCAATGAGCAGTTCTTC
>TRBD1|.|TRBV5-6|TRBJ1-6
CASSYGQGNNSPLHF
TGTGCCAGCAGCTATGGACAGGGAAATAATTCACCCCTCCACTTT
>TRBD1|.|TRBV25-1|TRBJ2-7
CASSDETGGYEQYF
TGTGCCAGCAGTGACGAGACAGGGGGCTACGAGCAGTACTTC
>.|few|TRBV6-6|TRBJ1-2
CASSYSQGGYTF
TGTGCCAGCAGTTACTCTCAGGGTGGCTACACCTTC